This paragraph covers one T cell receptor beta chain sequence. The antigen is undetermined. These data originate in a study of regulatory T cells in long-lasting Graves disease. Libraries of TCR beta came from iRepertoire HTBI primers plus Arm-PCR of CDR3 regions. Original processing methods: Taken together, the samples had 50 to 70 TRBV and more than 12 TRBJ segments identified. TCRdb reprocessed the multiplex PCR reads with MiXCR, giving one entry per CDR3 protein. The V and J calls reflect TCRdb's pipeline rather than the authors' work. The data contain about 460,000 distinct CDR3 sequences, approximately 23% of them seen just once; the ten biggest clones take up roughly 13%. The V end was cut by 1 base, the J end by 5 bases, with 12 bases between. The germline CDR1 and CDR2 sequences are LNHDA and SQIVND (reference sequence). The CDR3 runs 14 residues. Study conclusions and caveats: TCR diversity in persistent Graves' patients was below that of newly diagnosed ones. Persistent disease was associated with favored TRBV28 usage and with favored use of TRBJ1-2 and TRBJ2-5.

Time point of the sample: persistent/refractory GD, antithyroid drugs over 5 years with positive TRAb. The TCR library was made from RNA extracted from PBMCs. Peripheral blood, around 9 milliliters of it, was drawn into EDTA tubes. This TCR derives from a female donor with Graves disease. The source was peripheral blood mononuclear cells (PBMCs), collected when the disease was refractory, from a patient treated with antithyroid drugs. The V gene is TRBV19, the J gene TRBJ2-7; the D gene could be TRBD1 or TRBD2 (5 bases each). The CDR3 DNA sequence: TGTGCCAGTAGTATAGTTGGGGGATCCAACGAGCAGTACTTC. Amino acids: CASSIVGGSNEQYF.